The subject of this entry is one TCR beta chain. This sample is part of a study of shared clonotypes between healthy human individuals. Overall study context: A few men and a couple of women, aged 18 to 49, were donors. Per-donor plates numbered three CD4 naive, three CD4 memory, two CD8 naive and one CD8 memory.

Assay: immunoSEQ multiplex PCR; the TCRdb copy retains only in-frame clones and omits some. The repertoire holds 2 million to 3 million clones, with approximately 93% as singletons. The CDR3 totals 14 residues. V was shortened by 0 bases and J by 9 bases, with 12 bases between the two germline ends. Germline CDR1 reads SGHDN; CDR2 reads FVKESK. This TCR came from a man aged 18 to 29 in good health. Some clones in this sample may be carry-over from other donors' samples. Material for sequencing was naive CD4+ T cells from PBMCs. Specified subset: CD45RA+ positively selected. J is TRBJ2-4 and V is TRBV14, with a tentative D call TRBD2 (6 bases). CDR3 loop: CASSQDVLGGIQYF. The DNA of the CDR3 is TGTGCCAGCAGCCAAGACGTCTTGGGAGGCATTCAGTACTTC.